This is a list of T cell receptor beta chains from one sample in a study of blood T cell repertoires in COVID-19. TCRdb keeps only in-frame clones here, not all; method: immunoSEQ multiplex PCR. This table holds about 90,000 clones, 80% found once. The sample was peripheral blood. These receptors were obtained from a woman in her 70s with acute or convalescent COVID-19. Each CDR3 is given with its conserved first and last residue. Each record gives: clone size, V gene, J gene, D gene, CDR3 protein, CDR3 DNA. A D gene is named only where the DNA matches it firmly. The listing skips clone size in some rows; elsewhere it reads once, few, many or a size class.

clone_size: .; v_call: TRBV11-3; j_call: TRBJ2-3; d_call: .; cdr3_aa: CASSLDRGTDTQYF; cdr3_nt: TGTGCCAGCAGCTTAGACAGGGGCACAGATACGCAGTATTTT
clone_size: many; v_call: TRBV9; j_call: TRBJ2-7; d_call: TRBD1; cdr3_aa: CASSAWDRGYEQYF; cdr3_nt: TGTGCCAGCAGCGCCTGGGACAGGGGGTACGAGCAGTACTTC
clone_size: .; v_call: TRBV12-3/TRBV12-4; j_call: TRBJ1-1; d_call: .; cdr3_aa: CASRGGYFEAFF; cdr3_nt: TGTGCCAGCCGGGGGGGGTATTTCGAAGCTTTCTTT
clone_size: .; v_call: TRBV20-1; j_call: TRBJ2-1; d_call: .; cdr3_aa: CSQGVFNEQFF; cdr3_nt: TGCAGCCAAGGGGTTTTCAATGAGCAGTTCTTC
clone_size: .; v_call: TRBV6-6; j_call: TRBJ2-1; d_call: .; cdr3_aa: CASSRAERSSYNEQFF; cdr3_nt: TGTGCCAGCAGTAGAGCGGAGAGGAGCTCCTACAATGAGCAGTTCTTC
clone_size: .; v_call: TRBV28; j_call: TRBJ2-1; d_call: .; cdr3_aa: CASRGSQSDEQFF; cdr3_nt: TGTGCCAGCAGGGGCTCCCAGTCAGATGAGCAGTTCTTC
clone_size: few; v_call: TRBV7-2; j_call: TRBJ1-1; d_call: .; cdr3_aa: CASSLVWNTEAFF; cdr3_nt: TGTGCCAGCAGCTTAGTCTGGAACACTGAAGCTTTCTTT
clone_size: .; v_call: TRBV30; j_call: TRBJ1-6; d_call: .; cdr3_aa: CAWSVQPNSPLHF; cdr3_nt: TGTGCCTGGAGTGTACAGCCTAATTCACCCCTCCACTTT
clone_size: once; v_call: TRBV6-5; j_call: TRBJ1-6; d_call: .; cdr3_aa: CASSYRGAGSPLHF; cdr3_nt: TGTGCCAGCAGTTATCGGGGGGCTGGTTCACCCCTCCACTTT
clone_size: .; v_call: TRBV4-1; j_call: TRBJ1-1; d_call: .; cdr3_aa: CASSQEAPNTEAFF; cdr3_nt: TGCGCCAGCAGCCAAGAGGCCCCGAACACTGAAGCTTTCTTT
clone_size: .; v_call: TRBV7-2; j_call: TRBJ1-4; d_call: TRBD1; cdr3_aa: CASSSRGLGNEKLFF; cdr3_nt: TGTGCCAGCAGCTCCAGGGGGCTGGGGAATGAAAAACTGTTTTTT
clone_size: .; v_call: TRBV30; j_call: TRBJ2-7; d_call: .; cdr3_aa: CAWSVIGDEQYF; cdr3_nt: TGTGCCTGGAGTGTAATAGGAGACGAGCAGTACTTC
clone_size: once; v_call: TRBV19; j_call: TRBJ1-6; d_call: .; cdr3_aa: CASSFSGTGFGSPLHF; cdr3_nt: TGTGCCAGTAGTTTCAGCGGGACGGGTTTCGGATCACCCCTCCACTTT
clone_size: .; v_call: TRBV3-1/TRBV3-2; j_call: TRBJ1-6; d_call: .; cdr3_aa: CASSHGVANSPLHF; cdr3_nt: TGTGCCAGCAGCCACGGGGTTGCGAATTCACCCCTCCACTTT
clone_size: .; v_call: TRBV4-2; j_call: TRBJ1-6; d_call: .; cdr3_aa: CASSQDPREGSPLHF; cdr3_nt: TGTGCCAGCAGCCAAGATCCCAGGGAAGGGTCACCCCTCCACTTT
clone_size: .; v_call: TRBV7-2; j_call: TRBJ2-7; d_call: .; cdr3_aa: CASSSRAKSPYEQYF; cdr3_nt: TGTGCCAGCAGCTCCAGGGCCAAGAGTCCCTACGAGCAGTACTTC
clone_size: .; v_call: TRBV5-1; j_call: TRBJ2-2; d_call: .; cdr3_aa: CASSLYQGNTGELFF; cdr3_nt: TGCGCCAGCAGCTTGTACCAGGGGAACACCGGGGAGCTGTTTTTT
clone_size: .; v_call: TRBV19; j_call: TRBJ2-7; d_call: TRBD1; cdr3_aa: CASSRTGGPYEQYF; cdr3_nt: TGTGCCAGTAGTAGGACAGGGGGGCCCTACGAGCAGTACTTC
clone_size: .; v_call: TRBV5-6; j_call: TRBJ2-1; d_call: .; cdr3_aa: CASSLVGGMYNEQFF; cdr3_nt: TGTGCCAGCAGCTTGGTTGGGGGGATGTACAATGAGCAGTTCTTC
clone_size: .; v_call: TRBV3-1/TRBV3-2; j_call: TRBJ1-2; d_call: TRBD1; cdr3_aa: CASSQDQGGYGYTF; cdr3_nt: TGTGCCAGCAGCCAAGACCAGGGGGGCTATGGCTACACCTTC
clone_size: .; v_call: TRBV28; j_call: TRBJ2-2; d_call: .; cdr3_aa: CASNRDTGELFF; cdr3_nt: TGTGCCAGCAACAGGGACACCGGGGAGCTGTTTTTT
clone_size: .; v_call: TRBV7-8; j_call: TRBJ2-7; d_call: TRBD1; cdr3_aa: CASSLALRPGQGLNEQYF; cdr3_nt: TGTGCCAGCAGCTTAGCGCTTCGACCGGGACAGGGGTTGAACGAGCAGTACTTC
clone_size: .; v_call: TRBV27; j_call: TRBJ1-3; d_call: .; cdr3_aa: CASSLTVSGNTIYF; cdr3_nt: TGTGCCAGCAGCCTCACTGTCTCTGGAAACACCATATATTTT
clone_size: .; v_call: TRBV11-2; j_call: TRBJ1-1; d_call: TRBD1; cdr3_aa: CASSFRTGTSTEAFF; cdr3_nt: TGTGCCAGCAGCTTTCGGACAGGGACGAGCACTGAAGCTTTCTTT
clone_size: .; v_call: TRBV11-2; j_call: TRBJ1-5; d_call: TRBD1; cdr3_aa: CASSLGQGPNQPQHF; cdr3_nt: TGTGCCAGCAGCCTGGGACAGGGCCCTAATCAGCCCCAGCATTTT
clone_size: few; v_call: TRBV18; j_call: TRBJ2-2; d_call: TRBD2; cdr3_aa: CASSPPGLATRTGELFF; cdr3_nt: TGTGCCAGCTCACCTCCGGGACTAGCGACCAGAACCGGGGAGCTGTTTTTT
clone_size: .; v_call: TRBV30; j_call: TRBJ1-5; d_call: .; cdr3_aa: CAWSTSLTTGQPQHF; cdr3_nt: TGTGCCTGGAGTACATCGCTTACAACGGGTCAGCCCCAGCATTTT
clone_size: .; v_call: TRBV30; j_call: TRBJ1-5; d_call: .; cdr3_aa: CAWSAGDFQPQHF; cdr3_nt: TGTGCCTGGAGTGCGGGGGATTTTCAGCCCCAGCATTTT
clone_size: .; v_call: TRBV9; j_call: TRBJ2-3; d_call: .; cdr3_aa: CASSVFGSQDTQYF; cdr3_nt: TGTGCCAGCAGCGTATTCGGGAGCCAAGATACGCAGTATTTT
clone_size: .; v_call: TRBV18; j_call: TRBJ2-3; d_call: TRBD1; cdr3_aa: CASSTGGDTQYF; cdr3_nt: TGTGCCAGCTCGACAGGGGGGGATACGCAGTATTTT
clone_size: .; v_call: TRBV7-2; j_call: TRBJ1-5; d_call: .; cdr3_aa: CASSLTGSGQPQHF; cdr3_nt: TGTGCCAGCAGCTTAACGGGGTCTGGGCAGCCCCAGCATTTT
clone_size: .; v_call: TRBV19; j_call: TRBJ1-6; d_call: TRBD1; cdr3_aa: CASTEGTVINSPLHF; cdr3_nt: TGTGCCAGTACGGAGGGGACAGTTATTAATTCACCCCTCCACTTT
clone_size: .; v_call: TRBV6-2/TRBV6-3; j_call: TRBJ1-2; d_call: TRBD1; cdr3_aa: CASSPALGQGAGYTF; cdr3_nt: TGTGCCAGCAGTCCCGCCCTGGGACAGGGGGCGGGCTACACCTTC
clone_size: .; v_call: TRBV13; j_call: TRBJ2-7; d_call: .; cdr3_aa: CASSTGGRDTYEQYF; cdr3_nt: TGTGCCAGCAGCACCGGGGGACGGGATACCTACGAGCAGTACTTC
clone_size: .; v_call: TRBV30; j_call: TRBJ2-1; d_call: .; cdr3_aa: CAWSALTPYNEQFF; cdr3_nt: TGTGCCTGGAGTGCACTTACCCCTTACAATGAGCAGTTCTTC
clone_size: .; v_call: TRBV14; j_call: TRBJ1-2; d_call: TRBD1; cdr3_aa: CASSQDRGRGGYTF; cdr3_nt: TGTGCCAGCAGCCAAGACAGGGGGCGCGGTGGCTACACCTTC
clone_size: .; v_call: TRBV19; j_call: TRBJ2-2; d_call: .; cdr3_aa: CASSIGRVGELFF; cdr3_nt: TGTGCCAGTAGTATTGGCAGGGTCGGGGAGCTGTTTTTT
clone_size: .; v_call: TRBV18; j_call: TRBJ1-4; d_call: .; cdr3_aa: CASSPPEGWEKLFF; cdr3_nt: TGTGCCAGCTCACCGCCGGAGGGTTGGGAAAAACTGTTTTTT
clone_size: once; v_call: TRBV11-3; j_call: TRBJ1-3; d_call: .; cdr3_aa: CASSLDSPPGFISGNTIYF; cdr3_nt: TGTGCCAGCAGCTTAGATAGTCCCCCGGGATTCATCTCTGGAAACACCATATATTTT
clone_size: few; v_call: TRBV10-3; j_call: TRBJ1-5; d_call: TRBD1; cdr3_aa: CAISEDRGGNQPQHF; cdr3_nt: TGTGCCATCAGTGAGGACAGGGGCGGGAATCAGCCCCAGCATTTT
clone_size: few; v_call: TRBV18; j_call: TRBJ1-5; d_call: TRBD1; cdr3_aa: CASSPGTASNQPQHF; cdr3_nt: TGTGCCAGCTCACCCGGGACAGCTAGCAATCAGCCCCAGCATTTT
clone_size: .; v_call: TRBV19; j_call: TRBJ1-4; d_call: .; cdr3_aa: CASSAGPNEKLFF; cdr3_nt: TGTGCCAGTAGTGCGGGTCCTAATGAAAAACTGTTTTTT
clone_size: .; v_call: TRBV13; j_call: TRBJ2-7; d_call: TRBD2; cdr3_aa: CASSPAGRSGRASYEQYF; cdr3_nt: TGTGCCAGCAGCCCCGCCGGGCGAAGCGGGAGGGCTTCCTACGAGCAGTACTTC
clone_size: few; v_call: TRBV7-9; j_call: TRBJ1-1; d_call: .; cdr3_aa: CASSPRDLANTEAFF; cdr3_nt: TGTGCCAGCAGCCCCAGGGATCTCGCGAACACTGAAGCTTTCTTT
clone_size: .; v_call: TRBV6-5; j_call: TRBJ2-7; d_call: TRBD2; cdr3_aa: CASSFPGTSGSEQYF; cdr3_nt: TGTGCCAGCAGTTTCCCCGGGACTAGCGGTTCCGAGCAGTACTTC
clone_size: .; v_call: TRBV5-4; j_call: TRBJ2-5; d_call: .; cdr3_aa: CASSFSQGDTETQYF; cdr3_nt: TGTGCCAGCAGCTTTTCTCAGGGCGATACGGAGACCCAGTACTTC
clone_size: once; v_call: TRBV29-1; j_call: TRBJ1-1; d_call: .; cdr3_aa: CSGSRSMMNTEAFF; cdr3_nt: TGCAGCGGATCCAGGTCTATGATGAACACTGAAGCTTTCTTT
clone_size: .; v_call: TRBV5-6; j_call: TRBJ2-7; d_call: TRBD1; cdr3_aa: CASSPGQGMYEQYF; cdr3_nt: TGTGCCAGCAGCCCCGGACAGGGGATGTACGAGCAGTACTTC
clone_size: .; v_call: TRBV5-4; j_call: TRBJ1-4; d_call: .; cdr3_aa: CASGYGVTNEKLFF; cdr3_nt: TGTGCCAGCGGTTACGGGGTGACTAATGAAAAACTGTTTTTT
clone_size: .; v_call: TRBV7-2; j_call: TRBJ1-4; d_call: .; cdr3_aa: CASSLRLGSLANNEKLFF; cdr3_nt: TGTGCCAGCAGCCTCAGGTTAGGAAGCCTCGCCAATAATGAAAAACTGTTTTTT